The 2 T cell receptor beta chains presented below share a single source sample, sequenced in a study of tumor T cells in aggressive B-cell lymphoma. TCRdb's copy holds only in-frame clones and misses some; the assay was immunoSEQ multiplex PCR. The sample shows approximately 12,000 clones, approximately 91% of them seen only once. The source material was tumor tissue. The receptors originated from an adult with diffuse large B cell lymphoma.

This chain links TRBV5-6 with TRBJ2-3, with TRBD1 identical over 7 bases. Per the germline V gene, CDR1 is SGHDT and CDR2 is YYEEEE. The ends lost 1 base at V and 1 base at J; junction bases unmatched: 6. The CDR3 length is 16 residues. CDR3 DNA sequence: TGTGCCAGCAGCTTGACGATTGGACAGGGCACAGATACGCAGTATTTT. This codes for CASSLTIGQGTDTQYF. The full variable domain, in which reference TRBV5-6 and TRBJ2-3 provide the parts outside the CDR3, is DAGVTQSPTHLIKTRGQQVTLRCSPKSGHDTVSWYQQALGQGPQFIFQYYEEEERQRGNFPDRFSGHQFPNYSSELNVNALLLGDSALYLCASSLTIGQGTDTQYFGPGTRLTVL.

The chain joins TRBV29-1 to TRBJ2-7, with D hard to call. Germline V gene lookup returns CDR1 SQVTM and CDR2 ANQGSEA. V lost 6 bases and J lost 2, with 8 bases in between. This CDR3 spans 11 amino acids. The CDR3 DNA reads as TGCAGCGTAGCGTTCGCCTACGAGCAGTACTTC. Translating gives CSVAFAYEQYF.